This TCR beta chain was obtained from a study of beta chain features in type 1 diabetes. Expressed TCRB transcripts got sequenced, as all isolated RNA was reverse transcribed. Assay: immunoSEQ multiplex PCR; the TCRdb copy retains only in-frame clones and omits some. The sample contains over 500,000 clones, around 15% of which appear only once. Regarding the study as a whole: A definitive answer on HLA type influencing TCRB rearrangement was not reached here.

There are a few counts of this clone. The target antigen is unknown. The sample comprised naive CD4+ T cells from blood. The sequence came from a man aged 18 to 29 in good health.

CDR3 loop: CASSSRREYSNQPQHF. CDR3 in DNA: TGTGCCAGTAGTTCCCGCAGGGAATATAGCAATCAGCCCCAGCATTTT. This rearrangement joins TRBV19 to TRBJ1-5; D is perhaps TRBD1 (5 bases). In germline, CDR1 is LNHDA, CDR2 SQIVND (reference sequence). The CDR3 spans 16 residues. V lost 5 bases, J lost 0 bases, and 14 bases lay in between. Looking up the rest from reference TRBV19 and TRBJ1-5 gives the full variable domain: DGGITQSPKYLFRKEGQNVTLSCEQNLNHDAMYWYRQDPGQGLRLIYYSQIVNDFQKGDIAEGYSVSREKKESFPLTVTSAQKNPTAFYLCASSSRREYSNQPQHFGDGTRLSIL.